The clone carrying this T cell receptor beta chain appeared many times. V lost 7 bases to trimming and J lost 0 bases, with 10 bases between them. This CDR3 contains 15 residues. Germline V CDR1 and CDR2: MNHEY, SMNVEV (reference sequence). TCRdb re-called the RT-PCR reads with MiXCR, one entry per CDR3 protein. The table shows approximately 150,000 distinct CDR3 sequences, with roughly 31% occurring only once. This sample was included in a study of patients and donors after allogeneic stem cell transplantation. The chain has TRBV27 and TRBJ1-6; D remains unclear. The source material was blood, either unsorted or a sorted T cell fraction (not recorded which). The receptor was isolated from a human donor who was either an allogeneic HSCT recipient or a stem cell or donor lymphocyte infusion donor (not recorded which). It is not recorded whose cells these are; they may come from a transplant donor. Written as DNA, the CDR3 is TGTGCCAGCACAAAACAGAGCTCCTATAATTCACCCCTCCACTTT. As protein: CASTKQSSYNSPLHF.